This TCR beta chain was identified in a study of cytomegalovirus exposure and HLA in healthy donors (dated by TCRdb to the late 2010s). About the study as a whole: According to an earlier analysis of several hundred of the donors, roughly 180 million T cells yielded 100 million or so unique TCR beta sequences and about 300 Gb of sequence data. Rather than drawing on any new phenotypic data, the later analysis identified candidate immune exposures from TCR beta sequences and the way those sequences occurred across donors. Typing coverage differed by locus: A, B, C, DRB1 and DQB1 were typed in roughly 620-630 donors, DQA1 in 522, DPA1 in around 580, and DPB1 in 400 to 490. An early release covering some 640 HLA-typed donors comprised approximately 300 gigabases of sequencing data and 85 million or so unique TCR sequences. Alongside the repertoire data, information on donor age, sex, ethnicity and CMV serostatus was compiled. All discovery cohort repertoires had been generated on a single sequencing platform. A later analysis re-analyzed previously published TCR beta repertoires from 550 to 700 donors and added high-resolution HLA genotyping to study TCR occurrence patterns. Because of strong linkage in the cohort, roughly 5 DR-DQ haplotypes were treated as single units for association and clustering. An earlier analysis of around 580 of the donors used high-throughput TCR beta sequencing to judge whether each TCR beta V gene segment behaved as functional or pseudogenic. Both class I and class II loci were covered by HLA typing, at four-digit resolution. Among around 400 genotyped donors of the cohort, an average of around 240,000 unique TCR beta nucleotide sequences were sequenced per donor, about a sixth of them non-productive. The T cell repertoires of some 670 subjects were profiled by immunosequencing and related to cytomegalovirus serostatus. High-throughput TCR immunosequencing, statistical association of individual TCRs with disease status, and machine learning were combined to predict cytomegalovirus infection status. Along with the approximately 650-subject first cohort, a separate validation cohort of around 110 different subjects was used. The aim of the study was to test whether cataloging public T cell receptors could identify signatures of past pathogen exposure. A later genetic analysis used genome-wide SNP genotypes for 398 of the 666 donors, treating that subset as a discovery cohort. Of the approximately 400 genotyped donors, over 70% fell in the genetic ancestry cluster associated with self-reported Caucasian donors.

Library prep was done by the immunoSEQ multiplex PCR assay. For the multiplex PCR, a mixture combining 60 forward primers for TCR Vbeta segments and 13 reverse primers for TCR Jbeta segments was used. A multiplex PCR assay on genomic DNA amplified the CDR3 region of rearranged TCR beta genes. The Illumina HiSeq System was used to sequence the amplified TCR beta libraries as 87-base-pair reads. Under the source paper's analysis protocol: Across the 500 to 750 repertoires, a later analysis counted 80 million or so unique TCR beta chains, 9 million to 14 million of which were shared by at least two donors. Raw reads were error-corrected and collapsed into unique sequences with a nearest-neighbor algorithm that merged closely related sequences to remove PCR and sequencing errors. CDR3 sequences were aligned to IMGT reference sequences to assign V, D and J gene segments. Each retained sequence needed at least a six-nucleotide match to both a V gene segment and a J gene segment. Rearrangements were called productive when the CDR3 lacked stop codons and stayed in frame with V and J; all others were non-productive. CDR3 was defined according to IMGT convention as the region running from the second conserved V-encoded cysteine to the conserved J-encoded phenylalanine. The earlier analysis of about 560 of the donors excluded any sequence lacking an unambiguous match to a single V gene segment. An earlier analysis of approximately 590 of the donors called V segments functional above 56.7% productive rearrangements and segregating when the between-donor standard deviation exceeded 5%. A statistical classification framework was developed to diagnose cytomegalovirus status using the catalog of TCR beta chain sequences. In a later analysis, V and J genes were assigned by comparing TCR nucleotide sequences against IMGT/GENE-DB human TR gene sequences. The TCRdist pipeline was used in a later analysis to assign CDR3 sequences and most-parsimonious VDJ recombination scenarios. In a later analysis, each TCR beta chain was defined by its CDR3 amino acid sequence together with its V-gene family, and reads lacking a unique V-gene family were excluded. To address suspected cross-contamination and a sequencing artifact, a later analysis removed approximately 600 highly shared, low-generation-probability nucleotide sequences. In a later analysis, a clonal expansion index for each public chain was calculated from normalized within-repertoire ranks of inferred template counts. A later analysis computed generation probabilities with a VDJ recombination model fitted to out-of-frame rearrangements, and checked the results against IGoR. A later analysis scored TCR-TCR, TCR-HLA and TCR-CMV co-occurrence with hypergeometric tests, applying a repertoire-size bias correction to TCR pairs. False discovery rates were estimated in a later analysis by permuting HLA or CMV assignments 20 times. A later analysis grouped co-occurring TCRs with DBSCAN, adding TCRdist sequence similarity when clustering within HLA-allele-positive subsets. Co-occurrence clustering excluded repertoires with fewer than 30,000 or more than 120,000 public chains, plus five with anomalous nucleotide sharing. TCRdb limited this immuneACCESS table to in-frame rearrangements with V and J called. A share of clones is missing; checked studies link under half to unresolved V genes, and the rest is unexplained. The DNA gave D and trimming, while V, J and clone size come from that table. The sample yields about 160,000 clones; about three quarters were counted once. Roughly 4.5% of the sample lies in the top ten.

CDR1 and CDR2 were assigned from the germline V gene as SGHRS and YFSETQ. The CDR3 numbers 17 residues from cysteine through phenylalanine. Just the 51-base CDR3 DNA is kept, in frame starting at base 1. The V end loses 3 bases and the J end loses 10 bases, and a stretch of 28 bases separates them. As concerns this clone: It lacks a known antigen. No base quality information exists; no much larger clone differs at one position.

The cohort comprised fewer than 700 healthy bone marrow donors. At the time of sampling, every cohort member was nominally healthy, though immune exposures that went unrecorded were likely present. The donor was CMV seropositive and belonged to the group of 270 or so seropositive cohort members. A peripheral blood sample was collected from each donor, and TCR beta sequencing was performed on peripheral blood mononuclear cells. The Qiagen DNeasy Blood Extraction Kit was used to extract genomic DNA from the blood cell samples. Broader findings and caveats from the paper: At a false discovery rate of 0.05, a later analysis linked approximately 18,000 TCR beta sequences to specific HLA alleles. The authors suggested that the approach could potentially be generalized to other disease states and immunological phenotypes. Only TCR beta chains were sequenced in this cohort, and the absence of alpha or paired-chain data limited detectable features. In vitro tests confirmed that a few of the cytomegalovirus-associated TCR beta chains recognize cytomegalovirus antigens. When HLA alleles, especially DR and DQ, strongly co-occurred, attributing TCR associations to individual alleles was difficult. In both the original and validation cohorts, the classifier was reported to diagnose cytomegalovirus status with high specificity and sensitivity. According to a later analysis, most CMV-associated TCR beta chains appeared to be HLA-restricted, and the HLA associations seemed to be driven largely by CMV exposure. About 15 rarely observed V segments, including chromosome 9 orphons, were excluded from the earlier analysis of several hundred of the donors because counts were too low. The presence/absence analyses assumed that sequencing depth was roughly uniform across donors, and that assumption may not be true. The study gave a list of more than 150 TCR beta chains associated with cytomegalovirus. In a later analysis, HLA-associated TCR beta chains were found to be more clonally expanded and to have lower generation probabilities than equally common non-associated chains. V-gene and J-gene trimming of TCR beta chains was associated with a missense DCLRE1C variant in a later genetic analysis, and the association was replicated in an independent cohort. In an earlier analysis of under 600 of the donors, most TCR beta V segments were observed in productive rearrangements about 87% or about 30% of the time, broadly matching IMGT annotations. Across donors, most TCR sequences were observed very rarely, whereas some public TCRs were present in many individuals. A later analysis reported that several top co-occurrence clusters appeared linked to parvovirus B19, influenza, CMV and Epstein-Barr virus. In a later analysis, TCR association rates were found to vary across HLA loci, with the most associated TCRs seen for DRB1 alleles and the fewest for HLA-C alleles. A further reported finding was that TCR beta sequences accurately predicted the HLA-A and HLA-B alleles for most subjects in the first cohort. For the cohort, immune exposure information was limited to CMV serostatus. Because some donors lacked HLA typing at each locus, the association tests relied only on the typed subset. The 87-base-pair reads could not distinguish some IMGT-functional V segments, including TRBV6-2 and TRBV6-3, so those segments were excluded. A cluster of highly shared sequence variants was judged likely to represent a technical artifact of the sequencing pipeline. Correlated functional status among segregating V segments might be attributable to linkage disequilibrium, but an unknown experimental factor could not be ruled out. Compared with the approximately 720-donor mean, donors in an Asian-associated ancestry cluster had fewer N-insertions in productive TCRs, according to a later genetic analysis.

The TCR was taken from a young man in good health and CMV-seropositive. The sequenced sample consisted of PBMCs. This sequence uses TRBV5-1 and TRBJ1-2, and TRBD1 may be the D gene, going by 6 matching bases. The CDR3 sequence is CASSSGLSGTRLDDYTF. The bases read TGCGCCAGCAGCTCTGGCCTCTCCGGGACACGTCTCGACGACTACACCTTC.